This note documents a single T cell receptor (beta chain) sequence. The CDR3 is 15 residues long. This sample is part of a study of blood T cell repertoires in COVID-19. Turning to the study itself: PBMCs, B-cell-depleted T cells, or T cells provided the cDNA or gDNA that made up the material.

Original processing notes: How many nucleated cells were present was estimated from reference gene primer amplification. Using immunoSEQ multiplex PCR, the repertoire was profiled, and TCRdb retains in-frame clones only, with some absent. From that table come the V and J calls and clone size; the DNA was used to work out D and trimming. The sample records fewer than 150,000 clones, about 88% being singletons. The receptor was isolated from a human donor in a cohort sampled during active COVID-19. What was sequenced was peripheral blood. The chain recombines TRBV21-1 with TRBJ2-5; TRBD2 is the table's D call, not checked against the DNA. TRBV21-1 has pseudogene status. The CDR3 DNA reads TGTGCCAGCAGCAAATCGGGGGTGCAACAAGAGACCCAGTACTTC. Translated: CASSKSGVQQETQYF.